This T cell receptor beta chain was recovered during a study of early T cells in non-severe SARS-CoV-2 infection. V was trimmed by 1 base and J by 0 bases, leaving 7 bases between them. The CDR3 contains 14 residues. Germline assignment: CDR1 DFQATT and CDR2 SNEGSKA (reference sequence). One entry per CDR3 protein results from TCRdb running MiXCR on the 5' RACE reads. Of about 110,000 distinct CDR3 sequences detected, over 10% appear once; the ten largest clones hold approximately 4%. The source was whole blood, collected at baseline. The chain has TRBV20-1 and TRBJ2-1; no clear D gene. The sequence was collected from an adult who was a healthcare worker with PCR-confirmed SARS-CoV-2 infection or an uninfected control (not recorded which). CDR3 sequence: CSARVRSSYNEQFF. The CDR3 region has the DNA TGCAGTGCTAGAGTGAGGAGCTCCTACAATGAGCAGTTCTTC.